These 8 T cell receptor beta chains were all obtained from the same sample, sequenced in a study of T-cell reconstitution after alpha-beta-depleted transplantation in children (dated by TCRdb to the mid-2010s). Library construction relied on PCR. The listed sequencing device is Illumina HiSeq 2500. To normalize quantification of the TCRbeta repertoire, the TCR libraries were built with molecular barcoding that relied on unique molecular identifiers. The public reads were run again by TCRdb, first through fastp at Q25 and then through MiXCR, and only productive beta chains were kept. Rows with one shared CDR3 protein collapse into an entry with the most common genes and DNA. A total of a few hundred thousand distinct CDR3 sequences appear in this sample, 10% to 13% of them only once. The ten largest clones capture 2% to 3% of the sample. The sample here was PBMCs from the stem cell graft donor, taken from the stem cell graft. The receptors were sampled from a human donor who donated a stem cell graft to a child with acute lymphoblastic leukemia.

This clonotype was seen only a few times. The CDR3 protein is CASSLDWMAQYF. The CDR3 DNA reads as TGTGCCAGCAGTTTGGATTGGATGGCCCAGTACTTC. The chain has TRBV12-3 or TRBV12-4 and TRBJ2-5; D is unclear. The V end was cut by 3 bases, the J end by 9 bases, with 11 bases between. CDR3 length: 12 residues.

There are many counts of this clonotype. The J gene is TRBJ2-1, the V gene TRBV9; 8 nucleotides agree with TRBD1. V was pared by 5 bases and J by 1 base, with 5 bases of the junction left unmatched. The CDR3 is made up of 15 amino acids. Germline-derived CDR1 and CDR2 are SGDLS and YYNGEE. The CDR3 region is CASRGTGGSYNEQFF. CDR3 sequence (DNA): TGTGCCAGCAGGGGAACAGGGGGATCCTACAATGAGCAGTTCTTC.

This clonotype was observed a few times. V usage is TRBV12-3 or TRBV12-4 and J usage is TRBJ2-3; 11 nucleotides align to TRBD2. J was trimmed by 1 base and V by 6 bases; bases with no gene match: 15. CDR3 size: 19 residues. CDR3 nucleotide sequence: TGTGCCAGCAGCCACAAGACTAGCGGGATTGGATACGGCACAGATACGCAGTATTTT. Residues: CASSHKTSGIGYGTDTQYF.

The chain couples TRBV18 to TRBJ2-7; D could derive from TRBD1 or TRBD2 (6 bases each). The CDR3 has 15 residues. The germline CDR1 and CDR2 sequences are KGHSH and LQKENI. Between the trimmed V and J ends, which lost 2 bases and 0 bases, there was a span of 11 bases. This CDR3 reads CASSPGGPYSYEQYF. The CDR3 nucleotides read TGTGCCAGCTCACCAGGGGGGCCCTACTCCTACGAGCAGTACTTC.

The chain uses TRBV6-5 and TRBJ2-5, with 10 bases aligning to TRBD2. CDR3 size: 17 residues. The J segment lost 2 bases and the V segment lost 2 bases, leaving 8 bases of the junction unmatched. Germline V gene lookup returns CDR1 MNHEY and CDR2 SVGAGI. The CDR3 region is CASSYGVAGGQQETQYF. In DNA, the CDR3 is TGTGCCAGCAGTTACGGGGTAGCGGGAGGACAACAAGAGACCCAGTACTTC.

This clonotype was detected a few times. CDR3 sequence (DNA): TGTGCCAGCAGTTCTCTGCTCCACTCTTCCTACAATGAGCAGTTCTTC. This translates into CASSSLLHSSYNEQFF. The chain joins TRBV7-2 to TRBJ2-1; no definite D call. The V end lost 6 bases, the J end lost 1 base, and 16 bases lay between the germline ends. The CDR3 spans 16 residues. Germline V lookup: CDR1 SGHTA, CDR2 FQGNSA.

This clonotype was found many times. The chain joins TRBV9 to TRBJ2-1; perhaps TRBD2 as D (5 bases). Germline lookup yields CDR1 SGDLS and CDR2 YYNGEE. The ends were cut back, 0 bases at V and 7 bases at J, with 14 bases in the middle. The CDR3 consists of 15 residues. CDR3 residues: CASSVGSGWRNEQFF. The CDR3 DNA is TGTGCCAGCAGCGTAGGAAGCGGCTGGAGGAATGAGCAGTTCTTC.

This chain joins TRBV7-2 and TRBJ1-5; D perhaps matches TRBD1 (6 bases). With 5 bases removed from V and 4 bases from J, the gap between germline ends came to 15 bases. Per germline, CDR1 SGHTA and CDR2 FQGNSA. The CDR3 extends over 15 amino acids. The CDR3 loop reads CASSRTGQNNQPQHF. The CDR3 DNA sequence: TGTGCCAGCAGCCGGACGGGACAAAATAATCAGCCCCAGCATTTT.